This TCR beta chain comes out of a study of radiation and T cells in renal cell carcinoma. Profiled with immunoSEQ multiplex PCR; TCRdb holds only in-frame clones, not every one. The data show roughly 100,000 clones, around 80% seen once. Indicated time point: blood 4 weeks post-SBRT, at nephrectomy. The treatment is: 15 Gy SBRT to primary tumor, nephrectomy 4 weeks later. Nephrectomy followed 15 Gy stereotactic body radiation by 4 weeks. This CDR3 comprises 15 residues. The germline gives CDR1 SSHAT, CDR2 FNYEAQ (reference sequence). J lost 4 bases, V lost 4 bases, and 8 bases had no gene match. The source material was blood, sampled from a patient whose treatment included radiotherapy and nephrectomy. V is TRBV7-7 and J is TRBJ2-5, with 8 bases identical to TRBD2. This receptor was identified in a man in his sixties with renal cell carcinoma. The CDR3 here is CASSSTTGGTETQYF. The CDR3 DNA reads as TGTGCCAGCAGCTCTACCACGGGGGGGACAGAGACCCAGTACTTC.